This TCR beta chain was sequenced in a study of beta chain features in type 1 diabetes. This clone was observed a handful of times. Its antigen is not known. The authors reverse transcribed all of the isolated RNA, so sequencing captured expressed TCRB transcripts. Samples of naive, central memory and regulatory T cells yielded a mean of around 3.5 million reads. This table comes from immunoSEQ multiplex PCR, and its TCRdb copy is limited to in-frame clones, with some not included. The table lists under 200,000 clones, just over 8% of them singletons. Germline lookup yields CDR1 KGHSH and CDR2 LQKENI. V gave up 0 bases and J gave up 2 bases, with 12 bases separating them. The CDR3 loop spans 16 amino acids. Whole-study results and caveats: All four CD4+ subsets from Type 1 diabetes patients carried moderately but significantly shorter TCRB CDR3s.

The chain has TRBV18 and TRBJ2-3, with a weak D call TRBD2 (6 bases). This TCR was sampled from a woman aged 18-29 years with type 1 diabetes. Sequencing input: central memory CD4+ T cells from blood. The CDR3 loop reads CASSPPRRGITDTQYF. In DNA form, the CDR3 reads TGTGCCAGCTCACCACCGAGGCGGGGTATCACAGATACGCAGTATTTT. Based on the CDR3 plus reference TRBV18 and TRBJ2-3, the full variable domain is NAGVMQNPRHLVRRRGQEARLRCSPMKGHSHVYWYRQLPEEGLKFMVYLQKENIIDESGMPKERFSAEFPKEGPSILRIQQVVRGDSAAYFCASSPPRRGITDTQYFGPGTRLTVL.